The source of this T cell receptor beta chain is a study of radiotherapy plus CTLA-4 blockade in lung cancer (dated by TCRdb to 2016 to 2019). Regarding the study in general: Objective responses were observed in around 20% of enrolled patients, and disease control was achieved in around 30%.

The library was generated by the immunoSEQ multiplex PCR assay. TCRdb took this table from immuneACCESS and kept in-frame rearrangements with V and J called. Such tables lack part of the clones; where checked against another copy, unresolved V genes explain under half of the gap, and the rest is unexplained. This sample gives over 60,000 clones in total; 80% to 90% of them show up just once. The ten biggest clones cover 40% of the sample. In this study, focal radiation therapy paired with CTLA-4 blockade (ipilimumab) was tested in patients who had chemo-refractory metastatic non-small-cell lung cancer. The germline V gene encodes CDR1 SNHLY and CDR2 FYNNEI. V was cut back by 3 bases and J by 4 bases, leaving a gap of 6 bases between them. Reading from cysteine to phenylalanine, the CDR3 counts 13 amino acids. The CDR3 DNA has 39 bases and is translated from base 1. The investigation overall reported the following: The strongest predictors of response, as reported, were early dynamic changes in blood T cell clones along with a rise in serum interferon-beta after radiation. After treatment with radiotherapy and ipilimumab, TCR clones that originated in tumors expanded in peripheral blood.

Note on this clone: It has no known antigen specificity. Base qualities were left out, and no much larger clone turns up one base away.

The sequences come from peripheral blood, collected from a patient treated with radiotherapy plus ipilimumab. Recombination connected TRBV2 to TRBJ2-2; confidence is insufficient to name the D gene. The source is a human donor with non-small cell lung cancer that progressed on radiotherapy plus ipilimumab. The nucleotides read TGTGCCAGCAGTGAGGTCGGCACCGGGGAGCTGTTTTTT. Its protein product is CASSEVGTGELFF.